The 11 T cell receptor beta chains given below trace back to one sample, sequenced in a study of shared clonotypes between healthy human individuals. Clones were sequenced by immunoSEQ multiplex PCR, and TCRdb holds only the in-frame ones, with some missing. The sample shows about 500,000 clones, around 77% of them seen only once. What was sequenced was PBMCs. These receptors were collected from a woman in her thirties or forties in good health. Some clones in this sample may be carry-over from other donors' samples.

The chain is built from TRBV7-2 and TRBJ2-5, with 8 nucleotides matching TRBD1. The DNA end lines up better with TRBJ2-7; the J call may be wrong. Germline V gene data show CDR1 as SGHTA and CDR2 as FQGNSA. The CDR3 spans 12 residues. CDR3 nucleotides: TGTGCCAGTAACAGGGGGGCCCGCGAGCAGTACTTC. Protein sequence: CASNRGAREQYF.

The chain joins TRBV30 to TRBJ2-1; D is uncertain. The CDR3 contains 14 residues. The germline CDR1 and CDR2 sequences are GTSNPN and SVGIG (reference sequence). Trimming shortened V by 5 bases and J by 0 bases, and 11 bases separated the two germline ends. The CDR3 coding sequence is TGTGCCTGGGAGACTGATACCTCCTACAATGAGCAGTTCTTC. It yields the protein CAWETDTSYNEQFF. Drawing the rest from reference TRBV30 and TRBJ2-1, the complete variable domain is SQTIHQWPATLVQPVGSPLSLECTVEGTSNPNLYWYRQAAGRGLQLLFYSVGIGQISSEVPQNLSASRPQDRQFILSSKKLLLSDSGFYLCAWETDTSYNEQFFGPGTRLTVL.

This chain joins TRBV5-1 and TRBJ2-7; TRBD1 aligns across 7 bases. The CDR3 length is 14 residues. The junction had 2 bases not matched to a gene; V was cut back by 2 bases and J by 0 bases. Germline CDR1 SGHRS, CDR2 YFSETQ. DNA of the CDR3: TGCGCCAGCAGCTTACAGGGGACCTCCTACGAGCAGTACTTC. Translation gives CASSLQGTSYEQYF. The whole variable domain, remainder taken from reference TRBV5-1 and TRBJ2-7, is KAGVTQTPRYLIKTRGQQVTLSCSPISGHRSVSWYQQTPGQGLQFLFEYFSETQRNKGNFPGRFSGRQFSNSRSEMNVSTLELGDSALYLCASSLQGTSYEQYFGPGTRLTVT.

This chain uses TRBV2 with TRBJ1-4; the D is unclear. V shed 2 bases and J shed 8 bases, with 12 bases lying between them. Germline CDR1 SNHLY, CDR2 FYNNEI. The CDR3 is 14 residues long. The CDR3 DNA sequence: TGTGCCAGCAGTGAACGCCTGGTAGGGGAAAAACTGTTTTTT. This gives the protein CASSERLVGEKLFF.

The J gene is TRBJ2-1, the V gene TRBV6-1, with D perhaps TRBD2 (5 bases). Germline loops: CDR1 MNHNS, CDR2 SASEGT. This CDR3 comprises 17 residues. The V end was cut by 3 bases, the J end by 4 bases, with 19 bases between. This chain's CDR3 is CASSEPGWGERYNEQFF. As DNA, the CDR3 is TGTGCCAGCAGTGAGCCCGGATGGGGAGAGCGATACAATGAGCAGTTCTTC.

This clone was observed a handful of times. V usage is TRBV11-2 and J usage is TRBJ1-4; 10 bases match TRBD1. With 5 bases clipped from V and 7 bases from J, the junction kept 7 bases outside the gene matches. This CDR3 contains 15 residues. Germline V CDR1 and CDR2: SGHAT, FQNNGV. DNA of the CDR3: TGTGCCAGCAGCCTTCATGGGACAGGGGTTGAAAAACTGTTTTTT. The encoded protein is CASSLHGTGVEKLFF.

Turning to this clone: It is likely a read error: a sequence one base away is far more abundant. The chain carries TRBV11-2 and TRBJ2-2, with a weak D call TRBD1 (5 bases). With 2 bases removed from V and 5 bases from J, the gap between germline ends came to 9 bases. The CDR3 sequence is 14 residues long. In germline, CDR1 is SGHAT, CDR2 FQNNGV. CDR3 sequence: CASSLSGRTGELFF. The CDR3 DNA reads as TGTGCCAGCAGCTTATCAGGGCGGACCGGGGAGCTGTTTTTT. Using reference TRBV11-2 and TRBJ2-2 for the parts outside the CDR3, the full variable domain is EAGVAQSPRYKIIEKRQSVAFWCNPISGHATLYWYQQILGQGPKLLIQFQNNGVVDDSQLPKDRFSAERLKGVDSTLKIQPAKLEDSAVYLCASSLSGRTGELFFGEGSRLTVL.

Comments on this clone: A far larger clone is just one base off, so this is likely a read error. The rearrangement links TRBV7-2 to TRBJ2-1; D remains ambiguous. Germline-derived CDR1 and CDR2 are SGHTA and FQGNSA. The CDR3 has 11 amino acids. V lost 2 bases and J 8 bases, leaving 4 bases between the germline ends. CDR3: CASSLFDEQFF. CDR3 coding DNA: TGTGCCAGCAGCTTATTCGATGAGCAGTTCTTC.

A remark on this clone: An end of the junction differs from the germline gene, which may be a read error. V is TRBV4-1 and J is TRBJ1-4, with D perhaps TRBD1 (5 bases). Germline V gene data show CDR1 as MGHRA and CDR2 as YSYEKL. This CDR3 region has 11 residues. The DNA of the CDR3 is TGTGCCAGCCTAGGGGATGAAAAACTGTTTTTT. Its translation: CASLGDEKLFF.

The rearrangement joins TRBV6-1 to TRBJ1-1; 8 bases line up with TRBD1. J was trimmed by 2 bases and V by 3 bases; bases with no gene match: 2. The germline V gene encodes CDR1 MNHNS and CDR2 SASEGT. CDR3 length: 14 residues. For the CDR3, the DNA is TGTGCCAGCAGTGACGGACAGGGCAACACTGAAGCTTTCTTT. It specifies CASSDGQGNTEAFF.

Note on this clone: A far larger clone is a single base away, which makes a read error likely. The identical CDR3 is also encoded by other nucleotide sequences in the sample. The V gene is TRBV15, the J gene TRBJ2-3, with TRBD1 matching 9 bases. Germline CDR1 is LNHNV and CDR2 is YYDKDF (reference sequence). CDR3 length: 16 amino acids. CDR3 amino acids: CATSRGTGGSTDTQYF. CDR3 bases: TGTGCTACCAGCAGGGGCACAGGGGGCAGCACAGATACGCAGTATTTT.